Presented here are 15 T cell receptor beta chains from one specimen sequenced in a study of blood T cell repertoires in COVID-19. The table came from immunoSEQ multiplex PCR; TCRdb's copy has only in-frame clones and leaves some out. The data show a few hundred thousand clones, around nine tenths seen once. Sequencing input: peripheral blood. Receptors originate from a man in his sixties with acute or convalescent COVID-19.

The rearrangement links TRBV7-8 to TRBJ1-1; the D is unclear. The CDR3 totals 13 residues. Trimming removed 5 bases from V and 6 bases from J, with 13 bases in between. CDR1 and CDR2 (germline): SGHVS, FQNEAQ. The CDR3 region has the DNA TGTGCCAGCAGCCCCTCCGTCGAGTCTGAAGCTTTCTTT. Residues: CASSPSVESEAFF.

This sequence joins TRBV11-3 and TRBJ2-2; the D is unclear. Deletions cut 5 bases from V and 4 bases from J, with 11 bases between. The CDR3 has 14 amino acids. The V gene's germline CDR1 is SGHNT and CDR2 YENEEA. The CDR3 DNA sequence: TGTGCCAGCAGCGTTAGCCCGGTCACCGGGGAGCTGTTTTTT. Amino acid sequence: CASSVSPVTGELFF.

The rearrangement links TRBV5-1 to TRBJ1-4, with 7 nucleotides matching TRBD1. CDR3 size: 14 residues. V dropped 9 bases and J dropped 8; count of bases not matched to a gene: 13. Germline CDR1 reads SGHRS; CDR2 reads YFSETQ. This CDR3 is CATSRGGSGEKLFF. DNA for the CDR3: TGCGCCACCTCACGAGGGGGCTCGGGGGAAAAACTGTTTTTT.

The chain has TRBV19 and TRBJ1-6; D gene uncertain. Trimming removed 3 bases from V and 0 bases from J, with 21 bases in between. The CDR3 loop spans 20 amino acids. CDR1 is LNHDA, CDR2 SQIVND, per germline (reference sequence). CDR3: CASSMYRELIRVSYNSPLHF. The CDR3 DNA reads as TGTGCCAGTAGTATGTACCGGGAGCTAATACGGGTCTCCTATAATTCACCCCTCCACTTT.

CDR3 sequence: CASSSLGQGEHEQYF. CDR3 sequence (DNA): TGTGCCAGCAGCTCGTTGGGACAGGGGGAGCACGAGCAGTACTTC. This chain uses TRBV27 with TRBJ2-7, with TRBD1 identical over 11 bases. The length of the CDR3 is 15 residues. V lost 6 bases and J lost 5; bases outside the gene matches: 9. Germline V lookup: CDR1 MNHEY, CDR2 SMNVEV (reference sequence).

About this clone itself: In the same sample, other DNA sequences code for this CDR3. CDR3 bases: TGTGCCAGCAGCGACTCTTACGAGCAGTACTTC. Translation gives CASSDSYEQYF. V and J are TRBV7-6 and TRBJ2-7; D gene unclear. Germline CDR1 reads SGHVS; CDR2 reads FNYEAQ. The CDR3 has 11 residues. Trimming stripped 5 bases from V and 4 bases from J, with 6 bases between.

CDR3 sequence reads: CASSQEGRGIGNTIYF. The CDR3 DNA follows: TGTGCCAGCAGCCAAGAGGGCAGGGGGATAGGAAACACCATATATTTT. The genes are TRBV4-2 and TRBJ1-3; 7 positions match TRBD1. Germline CDR1 reads LGHNA; CDR2 reads YNFKEQ. There are 16 residues in the CDR3. The ends lost 0 bases at V and 4 bases at J; junction bases unmatched: 6.

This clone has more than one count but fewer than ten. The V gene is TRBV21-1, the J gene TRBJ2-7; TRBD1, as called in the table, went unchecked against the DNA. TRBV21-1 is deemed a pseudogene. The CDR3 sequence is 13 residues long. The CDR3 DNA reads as TGTGCCAGCAGCAAAAGGGGCAGCTACGAGCAGTACTTC. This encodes CASSKRGSYEQYF.

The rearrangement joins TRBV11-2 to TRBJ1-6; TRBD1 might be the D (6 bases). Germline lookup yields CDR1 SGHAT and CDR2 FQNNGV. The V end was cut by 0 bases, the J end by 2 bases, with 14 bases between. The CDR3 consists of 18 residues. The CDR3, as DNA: TGTGCCAGCAGCTTAGATATGAGAGACAGGACCTATAATTCACCCCTCCACTTT. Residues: CASSLDMRDRTYNSPLHF.

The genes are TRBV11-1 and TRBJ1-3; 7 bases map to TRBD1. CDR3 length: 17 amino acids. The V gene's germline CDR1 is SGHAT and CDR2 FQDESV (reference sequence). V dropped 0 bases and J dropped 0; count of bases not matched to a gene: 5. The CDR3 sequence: CASSLARTGGSGNTIYF. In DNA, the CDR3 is TGTGCCAGCAGCTTAGCGAGGACAGGCGGCTCTGGAAACACCATATATTTT.

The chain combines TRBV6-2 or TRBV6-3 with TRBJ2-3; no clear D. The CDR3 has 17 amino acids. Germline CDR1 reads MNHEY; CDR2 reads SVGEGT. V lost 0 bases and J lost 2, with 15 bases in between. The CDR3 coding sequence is TGTGCCAGCAGTTACTCTATCCAGTTAGCTTACACAGATACGCAGTATTTT. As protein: CASSYSIQLAYTDTQYF.

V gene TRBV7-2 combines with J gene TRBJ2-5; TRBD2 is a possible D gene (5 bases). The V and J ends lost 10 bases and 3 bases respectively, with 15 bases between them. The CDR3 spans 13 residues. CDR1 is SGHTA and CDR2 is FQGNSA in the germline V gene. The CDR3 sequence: CATQTGKKETQYF. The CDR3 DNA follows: TGTGCCACCCAAACGGGAAAAAAAGAGACCCAGTACTTC. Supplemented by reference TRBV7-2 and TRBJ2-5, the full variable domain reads GAGVSQSPSNKVTEKGKDVELRCDPISGHTALYWYRQSLGQGLEFLIYFQGNSAPDKSGLPSDRFSAERTGGSVSTLTIQRTQQEDSAVYLCATQTGKKETQYFGPGTRLLVL.

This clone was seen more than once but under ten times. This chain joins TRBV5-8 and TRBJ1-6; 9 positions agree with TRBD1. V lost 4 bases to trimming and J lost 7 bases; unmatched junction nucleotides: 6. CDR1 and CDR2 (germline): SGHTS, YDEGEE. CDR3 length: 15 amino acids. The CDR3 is CASSTQQGANSPLHF. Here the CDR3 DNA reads TGTGCCAGCAGCACCCAACAGGGGGCGAATTCACCCCTCCACTTT.

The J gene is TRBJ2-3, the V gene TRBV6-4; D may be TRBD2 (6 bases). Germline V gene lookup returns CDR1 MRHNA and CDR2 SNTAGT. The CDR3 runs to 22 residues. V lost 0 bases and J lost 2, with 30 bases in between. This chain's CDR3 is CASSDSSWPLGGLTTVTDTQYF. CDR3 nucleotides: TGTGCCAGCAGTGACTCGAGTTGGCCCCTCGGGGGTCTCACGACGGTCACAGATACGCAGTATTTT.

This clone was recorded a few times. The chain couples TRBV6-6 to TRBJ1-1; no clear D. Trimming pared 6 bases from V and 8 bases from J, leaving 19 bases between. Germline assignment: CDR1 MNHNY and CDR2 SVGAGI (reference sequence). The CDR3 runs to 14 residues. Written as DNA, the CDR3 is TGTGCCAGCAGACCCGACAAGTGGGCGTCCGAAGCTTTCTTT. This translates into CASRPDKWASEAFF.